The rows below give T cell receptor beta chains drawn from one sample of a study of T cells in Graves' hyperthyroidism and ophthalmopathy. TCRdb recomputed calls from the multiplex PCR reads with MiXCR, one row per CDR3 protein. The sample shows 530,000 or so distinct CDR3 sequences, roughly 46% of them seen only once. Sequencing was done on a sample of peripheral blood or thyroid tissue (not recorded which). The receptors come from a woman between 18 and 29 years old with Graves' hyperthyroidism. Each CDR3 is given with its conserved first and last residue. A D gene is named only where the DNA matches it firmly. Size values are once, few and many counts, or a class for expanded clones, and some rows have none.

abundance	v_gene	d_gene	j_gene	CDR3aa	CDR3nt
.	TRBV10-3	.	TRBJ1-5	CAIRRGLAGGPNQPQHF	TGTGCCATCAGGAGGGGACTAGCGGGAGGGCCAAATCAGCCCCAGCATTTT
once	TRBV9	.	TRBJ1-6	CASSPPGRNSPLHF	TGTGCCAGCTCACCTCCGGGGAGAAATTCACCCCTCCACTTT
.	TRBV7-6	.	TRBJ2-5	CASGGSRRGHLDTQYF	TGTGCCAGCGGGGGATCGCGGAGGGGGCATTTAGATACGCAGTACTTC
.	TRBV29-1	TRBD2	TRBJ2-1	CSVPHREAVINEQFF	TGCAGCGTCCCCCACCGGGAGGCGGTGATCAATGAGCAGTTCTTC
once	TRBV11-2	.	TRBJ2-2	CASSWTARNTGELFF	TGTGCCAGCAGCTGGACAGCGCGAAACACCGGGGAGCTGTTTTTT
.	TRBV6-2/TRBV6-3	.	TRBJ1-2	CASSLGGYNYGYTF	TGTGCCAGCAGCCTAGGGGGTTATAACTATGGCTACACCTTC
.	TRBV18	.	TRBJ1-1	CASSPNRGLAMNTEAFF	TGTGCCAGCTCACCGAATAGAGGGCTCGCCATGAACACTGAAGCTTTCTTT
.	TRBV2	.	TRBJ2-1	CASKASFDEQFF	TGTGCCAGCAAAGCGAGTTTCGATGAGCAGTTCTTC
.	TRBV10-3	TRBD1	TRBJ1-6	CAIRRGTGGDSPLHF	TGTGCCATCAGACGAGGGACAGGGGGGGACTCACCCCTCCACTTT
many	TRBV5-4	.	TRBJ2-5	CASSSRERETQYF	TGTGCCAGCAGCTCCAGGGAACGAGAGACCCAGTACTTC
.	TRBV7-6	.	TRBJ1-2	CASSSSSGYGGYTF	TGTGCCAGCAGCTCCTCTAGCGGGTATGGAGGCTACACCTTC
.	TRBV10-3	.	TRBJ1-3	CATQPGDTIYF	TGTGCCACCCAACCGGGAGACACCATATATTTT
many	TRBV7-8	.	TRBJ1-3	CASFAVGGRRSGNTIYF	TGTGCCAGCTTCGCCGTAGGCGGTCGACGATCTGGAAACACCATATATTTT
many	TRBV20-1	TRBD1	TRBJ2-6	CSARDRDRDTGANVLTF	TGCAGTGCTAGAGATAGGGACAGGGATACAGGGGCCAACGTCCTGACTTTC
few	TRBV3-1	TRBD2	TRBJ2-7	CASSQGLGRGEQYF	TGTGCCAGCAGCCAAGGTCTCGGGAGGGGGGAGCAGTACTTC
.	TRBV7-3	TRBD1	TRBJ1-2	CASSLQGQVRYTF	TGTGCCAGCAGCTTACAGGGACAGGTCCGCTACACCTTC
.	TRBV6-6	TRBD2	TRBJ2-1	CASIAGEGEQFF	TGTGCCAGCATAGCGGGAGAAGGAGAGCAGTTCTTC
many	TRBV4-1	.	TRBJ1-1	CASSQERRRGNTEAFF	TGCGCCAGCAGCCAAGAAAGGAGGCGAGGGAACACTGAAGCTTTCTTT